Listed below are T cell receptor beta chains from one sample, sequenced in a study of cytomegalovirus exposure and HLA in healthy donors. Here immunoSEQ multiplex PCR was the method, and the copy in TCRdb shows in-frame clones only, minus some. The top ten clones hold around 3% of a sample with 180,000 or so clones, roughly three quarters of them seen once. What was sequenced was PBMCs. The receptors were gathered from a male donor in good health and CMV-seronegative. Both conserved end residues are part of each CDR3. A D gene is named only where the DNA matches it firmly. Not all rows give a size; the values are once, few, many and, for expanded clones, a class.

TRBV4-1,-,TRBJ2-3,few,CASSQIGSDTQYF,TGCGCCAGCAGCCAAATCGGTTCCGATACGCAGTATTTT
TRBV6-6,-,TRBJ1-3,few,CASSSGGTSGNTIYF,TGTGCCAGCAGTTCCGGGGGGACCTCTGGAAACACCATATATTTT
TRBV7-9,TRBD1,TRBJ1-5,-,CSSSLVGTGANQPQHF,TGTTCCAGCAGCTTAGTCGGGACAGGGGCCAATCAGCCCCAGCATTTT
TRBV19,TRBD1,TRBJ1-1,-,CASSLTGYTEAFF,TGTGCCAGTAGTCTGACAGGGTACACTGAAGCTTTCTTT
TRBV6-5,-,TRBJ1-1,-,CASSYREEAFF,TGTGCCAGCAGTTACCGAGAAGAAGCTTTCTTT
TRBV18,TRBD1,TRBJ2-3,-,CASSSRGQFTDTQYF,TGTGCCAGCTCAAGCAGGGGGCAGTTCACAGATACGCAGTATTTT
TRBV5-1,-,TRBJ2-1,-,CASSPGTNSYNEQFF,TGCGCCAGCAGCCCCGGGACAAATTCCTACAATGAGCAGTTCTTC
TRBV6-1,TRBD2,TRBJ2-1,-,CASSEKWGGYNEQFF,TGTGCCAGCAGTGAAAAGTGGGGGGGCTACAATGAGCAGTTCTTC
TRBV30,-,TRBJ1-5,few,CAWSGGASHSNQPQHF,TGTGCCTGGAGTGGTGGGGCCAGCCATAGCAATCAGCCCCAGCATTTT
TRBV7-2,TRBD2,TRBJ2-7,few,CASSLVFEAGGSYEQYF,TGTGCCAGCAGCTTAGTCTTTGAGGCGGGAGGCTCCTACGAGCAGTACTTC
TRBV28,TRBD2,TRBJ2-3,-,CASSTRTSGRRTDTQYF,TGTGCCAGCAGTACCAGGACTAGCGGGAGGCGCACAGATACGCAGTATTTT
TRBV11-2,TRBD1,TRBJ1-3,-,CASSRGQGGFF,TGTGCCAGCAGCCGAGGACAGGGCGGGTTTTTT
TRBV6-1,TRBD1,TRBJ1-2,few,CASEQGAGYGYTF,TGTGCCAGTGAACAGGGGGCGGGGTATGGCTACACCTTC
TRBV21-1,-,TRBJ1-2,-,CASTMTGFLGGYTF,TGTGCCAGCACGATGACAGGGTTCCTTGGAGGCTACACCTTC
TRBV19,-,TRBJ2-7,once,CASSRTRGELVTEQYF,TGTGCCAGTAGTCGCACCCGGGGAGAATTGGTTACGGAGCAGTACTTC
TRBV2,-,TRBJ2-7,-,CASGAVSYGQYF,TGTGCCAGCGGGGCAGTTTCCTACGGGCAGTACTTC
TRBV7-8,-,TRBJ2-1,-,CASSLRGNEQFF,TGTGCCAGCAGCTTAAGGGGAAATGAGCAGTTCTTC
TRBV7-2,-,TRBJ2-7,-,CASRQGYEQYF,TGTGCCAGCAGGCAGGGGTACGAGCAGTACTTC
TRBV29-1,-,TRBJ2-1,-,CSVEDRVNEQFF,TGCAGCGTTGAAGATCGGGTCAATGAGCAGTTCTTC
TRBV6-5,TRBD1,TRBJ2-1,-,CASSWGQGPPFF,TGTGCCAGCAGTTGGGGACAGGGGCCCCCGTTCTTC
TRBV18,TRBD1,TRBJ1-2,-,CASSPRDRGNYGYTF,TGTGCCAGCTCACCCAGGGACAGGGGGAACTATGGCTACACCTTC
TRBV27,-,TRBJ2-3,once,CASSISTDTQYF,TGTGCCAGCAGTATAAGCACAGATACGCAGTATTTT
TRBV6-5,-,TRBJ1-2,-,CASSESPEVYGYTF,TGTGCCAGCAGTGAGAGCCCGGAGGTCTATGGCTACACCTTC
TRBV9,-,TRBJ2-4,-,CASGKQENIQYF,TGTGCCAGCGGGAAACAGGAAAACATTCAGTACTTC
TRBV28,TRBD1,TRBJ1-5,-,CASNRAQGASNQPQHF,TGTGCCAGCAACAGAGCTCAGGGGGCAAGCAATCAGCCCCAGCATTTT
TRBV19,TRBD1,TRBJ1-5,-,CASNYLRGQSNQPQHF,TGTGCCAGTAATTACCTCAGGGGGCAGAGCAATCAGCCCCAGCATTTT
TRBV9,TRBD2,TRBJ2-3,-,CASSVSGASTDTQYF,TGTGCCAGCAGCGTTAGCGGGGCTAGCACAGATACGCAGTATTTT
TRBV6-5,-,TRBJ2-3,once,CASSRVSTDTQYF,TGTGCCAGCAGTCGGGTTAGCACAGATACGCAGTATTTT
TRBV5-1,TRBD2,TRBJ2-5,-,CASSWLAGGLETQYF,TGCGCCAGCAGCTGGCTAGCGGGAGGGCTCGAGACCCAGTACTTC
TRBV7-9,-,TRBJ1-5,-,CASSLGVRGDSNQPQHF,TGTGCCAGCAGCCTAGGGGTCAGGGGCGATAGCAATCAGCCCCAGCATTTT
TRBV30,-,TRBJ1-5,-,CAWSGGAYNQPQHF,TGTGCCTGGAGTGGGGGCGCTTACAATCAGCCCCAGCATTTT
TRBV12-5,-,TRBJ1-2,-,CASGLVPLGGGGPGYTF,TGTGCTAGTGGTTTGGTACCGCTCGGAGGCGGAGGCCCTGGCTACACCTTC
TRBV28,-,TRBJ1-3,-,CASLTPSSGNTIYF,TGTGCCAGCTTAACACCAAGCTCTGGAAACACCATATATTTT
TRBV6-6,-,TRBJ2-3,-,CASSYQSTDTQYF,TGTGCCAGCAGTTACCAGAGCACAGATACGCAGTATTTT
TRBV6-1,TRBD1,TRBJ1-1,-,CASREQGATEAFF,TGTGCCAGCAGGGAACAGGGGGCGACTGAAGCTTTCTTT
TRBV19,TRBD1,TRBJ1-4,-,CASSIGQGGEKLFF,TGTGCCAGTAGTATTGGGCAGGGGGGCGAAAAACTGTTTTTT
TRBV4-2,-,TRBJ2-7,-,CASSQDRSYEQYF,TGTGCCAGCAGCCAAGATCGCAGCTACGAGCAGTACTTC
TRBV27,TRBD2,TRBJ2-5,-,CASSLRARGGTQYF,TGTGCCAGCAGTCTACGCGCCCGGGGGGGGACCCAGTACTTC
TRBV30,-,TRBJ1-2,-,CAWNVPGMNYGYTF,TGTGCCTGGAACGTCCCAGGGATGAACTATGGCTACACCTTC
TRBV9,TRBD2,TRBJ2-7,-,CASSLAGLSYEQYF,TGTGCCAGCAGCTTAGCGGGACTCTCCTACGAGCAGTACTTC
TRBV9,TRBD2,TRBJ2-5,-,CASSVEGLVVETQYF,TGTGCCAGCAGCGTAGAGGGACTAGTGGTTGAGACCCAGTACTTC
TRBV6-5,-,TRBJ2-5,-,CASSYSLPSSETQYF,TGTGCCAGCAGTTACTCACTGCCTAGCTCAGAGACCCAGTACTTC
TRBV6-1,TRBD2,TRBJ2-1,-,CASSEETSGGSYREQFF,TGTGCCAGCAGTGAAGAGACTAGCGGGGGCTCTTATCGGGAGCAGTTCTTC
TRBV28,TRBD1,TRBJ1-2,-,CASTQRDRVDYGYTF,TGTGCCAGCACCCAACGGGACAGGGTGGACTATGGCTACACCTTC
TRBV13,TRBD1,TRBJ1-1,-,CASSVDRGRTGTEAFF,TGTGCCAGCAGCGTCGACAGGGGTAGAACCGGCACTGAAGCTTTCTTT
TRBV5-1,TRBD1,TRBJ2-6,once,CASSLDDRASGANVLTF,TGCGCCAGCAGCCTCGACGACAGGGCATCTGGGGCCAACGTCCTGACTTTC
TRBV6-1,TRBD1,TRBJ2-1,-,CASSADRVSYNEQFF,TGTGCCAGCAGTGCGGACAGGGTGTCCTACAATGAGCAGTTCTTC
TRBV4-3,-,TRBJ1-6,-,CASSQQQGILNSPLHF,TGCGCCAGCAGCCAGCAACAGGGAATTCTAAATTCACCCCTCCACTTT
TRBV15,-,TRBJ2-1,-,CATSPARDEQFF,TGTGCCACCAGTCCGGCCCGGGATGAGCAGTTCTTC
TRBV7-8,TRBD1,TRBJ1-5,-,CASSSQGGGGQPQHF,TGTGCCAGCAGCTCCCAAGGAGGGGGCGGTCAGCCCCAGCATTTT
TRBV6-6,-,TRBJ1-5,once,CASTLHLSDSNQPQHF,TGTGCCAGCACTCTCCACCTATCTGATAGCAATCAGCCCCAGCATTTT
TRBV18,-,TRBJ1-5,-,CASSLRQANNQPQHF,TGTGCCAGCTCACTACGACAGGCTAACAATCAGCCCCAGCATTTT
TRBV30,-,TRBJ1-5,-,CAWSVRGDQPQHF,TGTGCCTGGAGTGTAAGGGGCGATCAGCCCCAGCATTTT
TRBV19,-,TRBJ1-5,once,CATIPQVGSNQPQHF,TGTGCCACCATACCCCAGGTAGGAAGCAATCAGCCCCAGCATTTT
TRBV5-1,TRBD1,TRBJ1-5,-,CASSPTGVSNQPQHF,TGCGCCAGCAGCCCGACAGGGGTAAGCAATCAGCCCCAGCATTTT